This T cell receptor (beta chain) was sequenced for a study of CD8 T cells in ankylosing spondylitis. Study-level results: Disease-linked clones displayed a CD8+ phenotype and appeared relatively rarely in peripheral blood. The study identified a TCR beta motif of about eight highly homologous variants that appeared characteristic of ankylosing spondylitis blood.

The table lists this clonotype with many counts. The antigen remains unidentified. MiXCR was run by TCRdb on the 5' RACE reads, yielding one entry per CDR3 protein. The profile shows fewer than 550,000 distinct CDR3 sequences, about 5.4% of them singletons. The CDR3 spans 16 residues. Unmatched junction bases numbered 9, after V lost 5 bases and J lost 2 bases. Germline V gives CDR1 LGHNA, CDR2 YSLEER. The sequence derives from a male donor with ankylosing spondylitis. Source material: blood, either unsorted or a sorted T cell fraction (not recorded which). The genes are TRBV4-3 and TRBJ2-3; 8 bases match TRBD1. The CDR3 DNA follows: TGCGCCAGCAGCTCGCGGACAGGGCGAGACACAGATACGCAGTATTTT. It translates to CASSSRTGRDTDTQYF.